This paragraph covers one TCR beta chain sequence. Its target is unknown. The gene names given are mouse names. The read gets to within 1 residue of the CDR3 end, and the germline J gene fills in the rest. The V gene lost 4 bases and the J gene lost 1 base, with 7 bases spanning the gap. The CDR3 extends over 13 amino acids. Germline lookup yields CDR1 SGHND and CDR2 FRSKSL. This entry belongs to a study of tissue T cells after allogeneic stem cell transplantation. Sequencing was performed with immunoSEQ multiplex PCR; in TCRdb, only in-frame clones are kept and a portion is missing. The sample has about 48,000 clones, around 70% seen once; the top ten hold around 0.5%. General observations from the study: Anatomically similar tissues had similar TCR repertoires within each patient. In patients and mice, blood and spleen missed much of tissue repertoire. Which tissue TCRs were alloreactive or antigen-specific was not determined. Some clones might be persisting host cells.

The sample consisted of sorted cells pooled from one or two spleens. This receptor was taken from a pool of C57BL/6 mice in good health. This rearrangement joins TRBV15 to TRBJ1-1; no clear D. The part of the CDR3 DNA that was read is TGTGCCAGCAGTTCAGTCCGAAACACAGAAGTCTTC. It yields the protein CASSSVRNTEVF. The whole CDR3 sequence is CASSSVRNTEVFF.